This passage covers 30 T cell receptor beta chains from one sample sequenced in a study of blood T cell repertoires in COVID-19 (dated by TCRdb to 2020 to 2022). The method was the immunoSEQ multiplex PCR assay. TCRdb retrieved this table from immuneACCESS and kept in-frame rearrangements only. Not all clones are present; in checked studies, unresolved V genes account for under half, and no reason is known for the remainder. This sample lists around 160,000 clones; just under 85% were detected once. Approximately 2.7% of the sample rests with the top ten. Input material: peripheral blood. The source of these receptors is a middle-aged woman with active or convalescent COVID-19.

The chain has TRBV7-2 and TRBJ2-4; 7 nucleotides align to TRBD2. The CDR3 has 14 amino acids. CDR1 is SGHTA, CDR2 FQGNSA, per germline. J lost 3 bases, V lost 8 bases, and 7 bases had no gene match. As DNA, the CDR3 is TGTGCCAGCGGGGGGGGACCCGGCAAAAACATTCAGTACTTC. Protein: CASGGGPGKNIQYF.

This clone was seen only a few times. The chain joins TRBV19 to TRBJ1-2; D perhaps matches TRBD1 (6 bases). V was pared by 7 bases and J by 0 bases, with 18 bases between. From germline, CDR1 is LNHDA and CDR2 SQIVND (reference sequence). This CDR3 has 16 amino acids. The CDR3 DNA sequence: TGTGCCAGTAACAGGCGACAGGCCTATACTAACTATGGCTACACCTTC. The encoded protein is CASNRRQAYTNYGYTF.

This clone was counted a single time. The CDR3 DNA sequence: TGCGCCAGCAGCTTTGGGACAGGGGTGGATGAGCAGTTCTTC. It is translated as CASSFGTGVDEQFF. This chain uses TRBV5-1 with TRBJ2-1; 10 bases are a match to TRBD1. The J segment lost 8 bases and the V segment lost 2 bases, leaving 4 bases of the junction unmatched. CDR3 size: 14 residues. In germline, CDR1 is SGHRS, CDR2 YFSETQ.

The rearrangement joins TRBV29-1 to TRBJ2-7, with 9 nucleotides matching TRBD1. The CDR3 is 14 amino acids. V was pared by 8 bases and J by 3 bases, with 11 bases of the junction left unmatched. CDR1 is SQVTM, CDR2 ANQGSEA, per germline. The CDR3 coding sequence is TGCAGCCAAACAGATAAGGGACAGGGCTACGAGCAGTACTTC. Residues: CSQTDKGQGYEQYF.

The V call is TRBV7-7, the J call TRBJ1-1; D not certain. Germline V CDR1 and CDR2: SSHAT, FNYEAQ (reference sequence). The CDR3 covers 13 residues. Trimming stripped 3 bases from V and 1 base from J, with 6 bases between. The CDR3 spells CASSLGTNTEAFF. CDR3 nucleotide sequence: TGTGCCAGCAGCTTGGGCACGAACACTGAAGCTTTCTTT.

The chain employs TRBV19 and TRBJ2-1; D is possibly TRBD2 (6 bases). The CDR3 extends over 13 amino acids. CDR1 is LNHDA, CDR2 SQIVND, per germline (reference sequence). The germline V and J ends were trimmed by 8 bases and 5 bases, with 13 bases remaining between them. The CDR3 protein is CASRRGVNNEQFF. The CDR3 DNA reads TGTGCCAGTCGCCGCGGGGTTAACAATGAGCAGTTCTTC.

The chain recombines TRBV7-9 with TRBJ1-3; 7 bases match TRBD1. This CDR3 has 17 amino acids. Germline values: CDR1 SEHNR, CDR2 FQNEAQ (reference sequence). The junction had 10 bases not matched to a gene; V was cut back by 3 bases and J by 2 bases. In DNA, the CDR3 is TGTGCCAGCAGCTTTCCGACAGGGAGAAAGGCTGGAAACACCATATATTTT. Translated, it gives CASSFPTGRKAGNTIYF. The full variable domain, completed using reference TRBV7-9 and TRBJ1-3, is DTGVSQNPRHKITKRGQNVTFRCDPISEHNRLYWYRQTLGQGPEFLTYFQNEAQLEKSRLLSDRFSAERPKGSFSTLEIQRTEQGDSAMYLCASSFPTGRKAGNTIYFGEGSWLTVV.

This sequence joins TRBV5-1 and TRBJ1-2, with 12 bases lining up with TRBD1. The V and J ends lost 6 bases and 8 bases, in that order; junction bases with no gene match: 5. The CDR3 runs to 13 residues. Per germline, CDR1 SGHRS and CDR2 YFSETQ. The CDR3 region is CASTWDRGQGYTF. CDR3 bases: TGCGCCAGCACTTGGGACAGGGGGCAGGGCTACACCTTC.

This clone was recorded a few times. This chain links TRBV5-1 with TRBJ2-4; D may be TRBD1 (5 bases). Trimming took 0 bases from V and 8 from J, leaving 12 bases between them. From germline, CDR1 is SGHRS and CDR2 YFSETQ. CDR3 length: 14 amino acids. CDR3 coding DNA: TGCGCCAGCAGCTTGGCCGACAGTACGGACATTCAGTACTTC. Protein product: CASSLADSTDIQYF.

The CDR3 loop reads CASSPNTGVDTEAFF. The CDR3 DNA reads as TGTGCCAGCTCACCAAACACAGGGGTGGACACTGAAGCTTTCTTT. The J gene is TRBJ1-1, the V gene TRBV18; TRBD1 matches 7 bases. This CDR3 comprises 15 residues. Trimming removed 2 bases from V and 3 bases from J; junction bases left unmatched: 6. Germline CDR1 reads KGHSH; CDR2 reads LQKENI.

The rearrangement links TRBV2 to TRBJ1-2; D uncertain. Between the trimmed V and J ends, which lost 6 bases and 4 bases, there was a span of 12 bases. The CDR3 covers 13 residues. Germline V gene sequence: CDR1 SNHLY, CDR2 FYNNEI. The DNA of the CDR3 is TGTGCCAGCAGCGACCAGGCGATCTATGGCTACACCTTC. Amino acids: CASSDQAIYGYTF.

The chain carries TRBV28 and TRBJ1-2; no firm D call. The germline V and J ends were trimmed by 6 bases and 8 bases, with 13 bases remaining between them. The CDR3 contains 12 residues. The germline V gene has CDR1 MDHEN and CDR2 SYDVKM. The CDR3 DNA follows: TGTGCCAGCAGGCCCCCAGGAGGAGGCTACACCTTC. Its translation is CASRPPGGGYTF.

This sequence joins TRBV5-1 and TRBJ2-3, with TRBD2 matching 13 bases. The CDR3 consists of 16 residues. Germline V lookup: CDR1 SGHRS, CDR2 YFSETQ. J gave up 3 bases and V 3 bases, and 4 bases lay outside the gene matches. CDR3 amino acids: CASSSGGLAGTDTQYF. For the CDR3, the DNA is TGCGCCAGCAGCTCCGGGGGACTAGCGGGAACAGATACGCAGTATTTT.

The V and J genes are TRBV5-4 and TRBJ2-2; D not resolved. Per germline, CDR1 SGHNT and CDR2 YYREEE (reference sequence). The CDR3 contains 13 residues. V lost 3 bases and J 2 bases, leaving 5 bases between the germline ends. CDR3 sequence reads: CASSSSNTGELFF. In DNA form, the CDR3 reads TGTGCCAGCAGCTCTTCTAACACCGGGGAGCTGTTTTTT.

Only one count was recorded for this clone. This sequence joins TRBV2 and TRBJ2-2; 10 positions match TRBD2. The CDR3 runs to 17 residues. Per germline, CDR1 SNHLY and CDR2 FYNNEI. The V and J ends lost 5 bases and 3 bases, in that order; junction bases with no gene match: 9. Here the CDR3 DNA reads TGTGCCAGCAGTCGTTTAGGACTAGCGGATTACACCGGGGAGCTGTTTTTT. It encodes CASSRLGLADYTGELFF.

The chain carries TRBV12-3 or TRBV12-4 and TRBJ1-2; possibly TRBD1 for D (5 bases). Trimming took off 5 bases at V and 8 bases at J, with 12 bases between the two ends. The CDR3 covers 12 residues. CDR3 sequence reads: CASSLTGWGYTF. The CDR3 nucleotides are TGTGCCAGCAGTCTTACAGGCTGGGGCTACACCTTC.

Worth noting for this clone: Within the sample, other DNA sequences also encode this same CDR3. The gene calls are TRBV6-5 and TRBJ2-7; TRBD1 matches 8 bases. This CDR3 spans 14 amino acids. V lost 5 bases to trimming and J lost 2 bases; unmatched junction nucleotides: 5. Germline CDR1 reads MNHEY; CDR2 reads SVGAGI. CDR3 bases: TGTGCCAGCAGTCCAGGACAGGGCGCCTACGAGCAGTACTTC. Translation gives CASSPGQGAYEQYF.

The rearrangement links TRBV19 to TRBJ1-5; D not certain. The germline V and J ends were trimmed by 7 bases and 0 bases, with 7 bases remaining between them. This CDR3 spans 13 amino acids. Germline V gives CDR1 LNHDA, CDR2 SQIVND (reference sequence). CDR3 amino acids: CASTFGSNQPQHF. For the CDR3, the DNA is TGTGCCAGTACTTTCGGTAGCAATCAGCCCCAGCATTTT. Full variable domain (remainder filled in from reference TRBV19 and TRBJ1-5): DGGITQSPKYLFRKEGQNVTLSCEQNLNHDAMYWYRQDPGQGLRLIYYSQIVNDFQKGDIAEGYSVSREKKESFPLTVTSAQKNPTAFYLCASTFGSNQPQHFGDGTRLSIL.

The chain carries TRBV28 and TRBJ1-2, with D unclear. V was shortened by 4 bases and J by 3 bases, with 18 bases between the two germline ends. Germline values: CDR1 MDHEN, CDR2 SYDVKM. This CDR3 has 16 residues. The CDR3 coding sequence is TGTGCCAGCAGTTCGGCAGCGCAAATCGGGGACTATGGCTACACCTTC. Translation: CASSSAAQIGDYGYTF.

CDR3 DNA sequence: TGTGCCAGCAGCCCCGGACAGGGGTTTGATCAGCCCCAGCATTTT. This gives the protein CASSPGQGFDQPQHF. The V gene is TRBV28, the J gene TRBJ1-5, with 9 positions matching TRBD1. With V trimmed by 6 bases and J by 5 bases, 8 bases remained unmatched. The CDR3 has 15 residues. Looked up from germline, CDR1 is MDHEN and CDR2 is SYDVKM. Full variable domain (outside the CDR3, taken from reference TRBV28 and TRBJ1-5): DVKVTQSSRYLVKRTGEKVFLECVQDMDHENMFWYRQDPGLGLRLIYFSYDVKMKEKGDIPEGYSVSREKKERFSLILESASTNQTSMYLCASSPGQGFDQPQHFGDGTRLSIL.

The gene calls are TRBV6-5 and TRBJ2-3; D might be TRBD1 (5 bases). CDR1 and CDR2 (germline): MNHEY, SVGAGI. V shed 3 bases and J shed 4 bases, with 14 bases lying between them. CDR3 size: 15 residues. CDR3 sequence reads: CASSYLVGASDTQYF. The CDR3 region has the DNA TGTGCCAGCAGTTATCTAGTTGGGGCGTCAGATACGCAGTATTTT.

On this clone: Germline and junction disagree at one end, which may indicate a read error. V gene TRBV11-2 combines with J gene TRBJ2-1; TRBD2 is a possible D gene (6 bases). The CDR3 is 13 residues long. Germline CDR1 reads SGHAT; CDR2 reads FQNNGV. DNA for the CDR3: TGTGCCAGCAGCTTTCTGTGGAGCGGAGGGCCTCTCTTC. Protein product: CASSFLWSGGPLF.

The CDR3 DNA is TGTGCCAGCAGCCAGTTAACGGGGGGCCTGTACCAAGAGACCCAGTACTTC. This sequence encodes CASSQLTGGLYQETQYF. The chain employs TRBV4-2 and TRBJ2-5; weak D call: TRBD2 (7 bases). CDR1 is LGHNA and CDR2 is YNFKEQ in the germline V gene. The CDR3 is 17 residues long. The V end lost 3 bases, the J end lost 0 bases, and 17 bases lay between the germline ends.

The chain links TRBV28 to TRBJ2-7; TRBD1 agrees at 9 bases. The V segment lost 6 bases and the J segment 4 bases; nucleotides outside the gene matches: 7. CDR3 length: 14 amino acids. CDR1 MDHEN and CDR2 SYDVKM come from the germline V gene. The CDR3 sequence is CASRLPGQGYEQYF. Here the CDR3 DNA reads TGTGCCAGCAGACTACCGGGACAGGGTTACGAGCAGTACTTC. Complete variable domain (other parts from reference TRBV28 and TRBJ2-7): DVKVTQSSRYLVKRTGEKVFLECVQDMDHENMFWYRQDPGLGLRLIYFSYDVKMKEKGDIPEGYSVSREKKERFSLILESASTNQTSMYLCASRLPGQGYEQYFGPGTRLTVT.

The J gene is TRBJ2-1, the V gene TRBV5-4, with 11 bases that match TRBD2. This CDR3 is 17 amino acids long. Per germline, CDR1 SGHNT and CDR2 YYREEE (reference sequence). The junction had 2 bases not matched to a gene; V was cut back by 0 bases and J by 0 bases. For the CDR3, the DNA is TGTGCCAGCAGCTTGGTAGCGGGAGGGAGCTCCTACAATGAGCAGTTCTTC. It codes for CASSLVAGGSSYNEQFF. The variable domain in full, completed from reference TRBV5-4 and TRBJ2-1, reads ETGVTQSPTHLIKTRGQQVTLRCSSQSGHNTVSWYQQALGQGPQFIFQYYREEENGRGNFPPRFSGLQFPNYSSELNVNALELDDSALYLCASSLVAGGSSYNEQFFGPGTRLTVL.

This chain joins TRBV30 and TRBJ1-3, with TRBD1 matching 8 bases. Trimming cost V 4 bases and J 0 bases; bases outside gene matches: 2. Germline V gene lookup returns CDR1 GTSNPN and CDR2 SVGIG (reference sequence). There are 14 residues in the CDR3. CDR3 nucleotides: TGTGCCTGGAACAGGGGGGTCTCTGGAAACACCATATATTTT. Its translation: CAWNRGVSGNTIYF.

The rearrangement links TRBV2 to TRBJ1-1; 7 bases fit TRBD1. V shed 4 bases and J 5 bases; nucleotides not matched to a gene: 4. CDR3 length equals 13 residues. Germline CDR1 and CDR2: SNHLY and FYNNEI. The CDR3 DNA sequence: TGTGCCAGCAGTGCCGGGACAGCAACTGAAGCTTTCTTT. Its translation is CASSAGTATEAFF.

The rearrangement uses TRBV7-9 and TRBJ1-5; TRBD1 matches 8 bases. The CDR3 sequence is 16 residues long. CDR1 is SEHNR and CDR2 is FQNEAQ in the germline V gene (reference sequence). The V segment lost 2 bases and the J segment 2 bases; nucleotides outside the gene matches: 5. This CDR3 is CASSLSMGQGNQPQHF. In nucleotides, the CDR3 is TGTGCCAGCAGCTTATCCATGGGACAGGGCAATCAGCCCCAGCATTTT. Looking up the rest from reference TRBV7-9 and TRBJ1-5 gives the full variable domain: DTGVSQNPRHKITKRGQNVTFRCDPISEHNRLYWYRQTLGQGPEFLTYFQNEAQLEKSRLLSDRFSAERPKGSFSTLEIQRTEQGDSAMYLCASSLSMGQGNQPQHFGDGTRLSIL.

The rearrangement links TRBV5-4 to TRBJ2-1, with 11 nucleotides matching TRBD2. Germline CDR1 and CDR2: SGHNT and YYREEE (reference sequence). The CDR3 runs to 15 residues. Trimming cost V 0 bases and J 8 bases; bases outside gene matches: 4. CDR3 DNA sequence: TGTGCCAGCAGCTTGGGACTAGCGGGAAAGTATGAGCAGTTCTTC. Translated, it gives CASSLGLAGKYEQFF.

This clone appeared once. V and J are TRBV6-5 and TRBJ1-1, with 7 bases identical to TRBD1. CDR1 MNHEY and CDR2 SVGAGI come from the germline V gene. The trim removed 2 bases at V and 1 base at J, leaving 4 bases unmatched. The CDR3 extends over 15 amino acids. The chain's CDR3 is CASSYDRVSNTEAFF. In DNA form, the CDR3 reads TGTGCCAGCAGTTACGACAGGGTTTCGAACACTGAAGCTTTCTTT.